This T cell receptor beta chain is from a study of T-cell reconstitution after alpha-beta-depleted transplantation in children. In germline, CDR1 is GTSNPN, CDR2 SVGIG (reference sequence). The length of the CDR3 is 13 residues. Trimming shortened V by 1 base and J by 2 bases, and 6 bases separated the two germline ends. The TCRbeta library was prepared with unique molecular identifiers. One entry per CDR3 protein results from TCRdb running MiXCR on the PCR reads. The data show roughly 200,000 distinct CDR3 sequences, just over 14% seen once. This clonotype has at least ten counts. The genes are TRBV30 and TRBJ1-3, with D unclear. This receptor was taken from a human donor who donated a stem cell graft to a child with acute lymphoblastic leukemia. This sample comprised PBMCs from the stem cell graft donor, obtained from the stem cell graft. The CDR3 loop is CAWSGGPGNTIYF. The CDR3 DNA sequence: TGTGCCTGGAGTGGAGGGCCTGGAAACACCATATATTTT.